The text below deals with one TCR beta chain. This sample is drawn from a study of blood T cell repertoires in COVID-19. The data were produced by immunoSEQ multiplex PCR, yet TCRdb's version contains in-frame clones alone and is incomplete. Of around 190,000 clones listed, roughly nine tenths were seen once; the top ten hold 20% to 25%. The germline V gene encodes CDR1 SGHVS and CDR2 FNYEAQ. Trimming took 4 bases from V and 1 from J; bases not matched to a gene: 2. The CDR3 has 15 amino acids. The chain is built from TRBV7-6 and TRBJ2-5; 11 bases are shared with TRBD2. The TCR comes from a man aged 65-85 years with active or convalescent COVID-19. The sample consisted of peripheral blood. As DNA, the CDR3 is TGTGCCAGCAGCTGGACTAGCGGGTTCCAAGAGACCCAGTACTTC. It specifies CASSWTSGFQETQYF.